The sequence of this T cell receptor beta chain was determined in a study of cytomegalovirus exposure and HLA in healthy donors. The V and J ends lost 3 bases and 0 bases, in that order; junction bases with no gene match: 9. Germline loops: CDR1 MNHEY, CDR2 SMNVEV (reference sequence). The CDR3 spans 19 residues. The assay was immunoSEQ multiplex PCR, and TCRdb's table has in-frame clones only and misses some. The data hold hundreds of thousands of clones, with roughly 83% observed a single time. The TCR comes from a woman between 18 and 29 years old in good health and CMV-seronegative. Source material: PBMCs. This chain connects TRBV27 to TRBJ2-3; 13 bases map to TRBD2. The DNA for the CDR3 is TGTGCCAGCAGTTTTCGGACCAGGACTAGCGGGAGAAGCACAGATACGCAGTATTTT. It specifies CASSFRTRTSGRSTDTQYF.